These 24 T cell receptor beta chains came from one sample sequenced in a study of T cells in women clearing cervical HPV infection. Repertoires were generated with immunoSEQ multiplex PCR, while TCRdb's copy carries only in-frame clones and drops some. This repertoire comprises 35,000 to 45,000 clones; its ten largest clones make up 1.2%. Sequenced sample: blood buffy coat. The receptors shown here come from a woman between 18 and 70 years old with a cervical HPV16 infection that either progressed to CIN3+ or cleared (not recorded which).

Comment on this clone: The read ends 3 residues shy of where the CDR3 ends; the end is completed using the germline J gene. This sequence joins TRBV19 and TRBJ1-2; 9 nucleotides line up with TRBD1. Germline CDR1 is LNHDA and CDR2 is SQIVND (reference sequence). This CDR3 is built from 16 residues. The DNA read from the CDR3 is TGTGCCAGTAGTCGAAAACAGGGGGCTCAAGGGGTCGAC. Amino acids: CASSRKQGAQGVD. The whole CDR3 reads CASSRKQGAQGVDYTF.

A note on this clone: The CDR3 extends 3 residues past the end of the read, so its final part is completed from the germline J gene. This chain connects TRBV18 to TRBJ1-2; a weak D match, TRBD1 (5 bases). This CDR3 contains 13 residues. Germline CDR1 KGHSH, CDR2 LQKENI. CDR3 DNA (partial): TGTGCCAGCTCACCCGGACACCAGTACGAC. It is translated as CASSPGHQYD. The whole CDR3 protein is CASSPGHQYDYTF.

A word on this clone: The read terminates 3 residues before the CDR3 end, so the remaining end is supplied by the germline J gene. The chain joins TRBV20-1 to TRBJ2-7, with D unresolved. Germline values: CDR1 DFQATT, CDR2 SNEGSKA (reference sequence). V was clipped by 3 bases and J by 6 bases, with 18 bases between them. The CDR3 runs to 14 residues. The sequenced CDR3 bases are TGCAGTGCTAGTGTCAGGTCTTTGGGCCGCGAG. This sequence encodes CSASVRSLGRE. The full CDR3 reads CSASVRSLGREQYF.

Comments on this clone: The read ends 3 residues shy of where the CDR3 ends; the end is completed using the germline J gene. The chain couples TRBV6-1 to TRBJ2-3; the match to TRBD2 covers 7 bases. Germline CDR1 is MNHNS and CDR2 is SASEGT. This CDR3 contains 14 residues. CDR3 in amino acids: CASSVVTSEKTQYF. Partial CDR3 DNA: TGTGCCAGCAGTGTGGTCACTAGCGAGAAGACG.

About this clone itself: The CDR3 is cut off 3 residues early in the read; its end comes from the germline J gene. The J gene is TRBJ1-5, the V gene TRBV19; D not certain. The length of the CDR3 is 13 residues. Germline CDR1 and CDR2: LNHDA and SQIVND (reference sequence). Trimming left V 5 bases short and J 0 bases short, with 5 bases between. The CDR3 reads CASSFRSNQPQHF. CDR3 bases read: TGTGCCAGTAGTTTTCGTAGCAATCAGCCC.

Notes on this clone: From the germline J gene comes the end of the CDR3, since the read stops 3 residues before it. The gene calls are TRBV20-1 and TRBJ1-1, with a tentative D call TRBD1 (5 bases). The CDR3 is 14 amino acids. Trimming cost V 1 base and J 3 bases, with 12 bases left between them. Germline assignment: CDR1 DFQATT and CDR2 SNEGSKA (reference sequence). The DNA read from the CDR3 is TGCAGTGCTAGAGTACCAGGGAAAGACACTGAA. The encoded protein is CSARVPGKDTE. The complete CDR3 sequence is CSARVPGKDTEAFF.

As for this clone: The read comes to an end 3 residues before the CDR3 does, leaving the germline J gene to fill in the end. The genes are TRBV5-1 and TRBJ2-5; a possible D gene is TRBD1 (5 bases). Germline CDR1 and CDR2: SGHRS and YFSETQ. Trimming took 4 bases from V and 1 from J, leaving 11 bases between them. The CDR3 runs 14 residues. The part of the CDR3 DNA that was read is TGCGCCAGCAGCATAACAGGAACCCAAGAGACC. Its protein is CASSITGTQET. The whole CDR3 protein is CASSITGTQETQYF.

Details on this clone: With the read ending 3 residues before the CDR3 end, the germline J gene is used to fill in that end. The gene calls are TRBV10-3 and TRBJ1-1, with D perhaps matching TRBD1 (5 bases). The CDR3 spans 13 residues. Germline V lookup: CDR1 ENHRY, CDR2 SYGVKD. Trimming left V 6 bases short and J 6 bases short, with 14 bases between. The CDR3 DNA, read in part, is TGTGCCATCAGCCCCCCGGGGGGGGCTGAA. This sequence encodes CAISPPGGAE. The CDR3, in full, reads CAISPPGGAEAFF.

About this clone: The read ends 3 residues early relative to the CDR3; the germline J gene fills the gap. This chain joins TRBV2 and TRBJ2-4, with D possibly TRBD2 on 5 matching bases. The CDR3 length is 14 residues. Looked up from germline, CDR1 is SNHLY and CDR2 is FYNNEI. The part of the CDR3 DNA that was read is TGTGCCAGCACGGGGATGGGGAGTAATCAGCCT. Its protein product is CASTGMGSNQP. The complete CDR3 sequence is CASTGMGSNQPQYF.

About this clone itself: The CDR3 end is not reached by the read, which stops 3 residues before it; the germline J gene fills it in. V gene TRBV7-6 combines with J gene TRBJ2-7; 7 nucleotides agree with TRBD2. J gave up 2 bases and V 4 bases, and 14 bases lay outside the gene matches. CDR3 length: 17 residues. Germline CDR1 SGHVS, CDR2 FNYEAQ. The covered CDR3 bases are TGTGCCAGCAGCTCCGGCGCAGGGACTACCGTGACCTACGAG. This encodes CASSSGAGTTVTYE. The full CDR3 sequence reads CASSSGAGTTVTYEQYF.

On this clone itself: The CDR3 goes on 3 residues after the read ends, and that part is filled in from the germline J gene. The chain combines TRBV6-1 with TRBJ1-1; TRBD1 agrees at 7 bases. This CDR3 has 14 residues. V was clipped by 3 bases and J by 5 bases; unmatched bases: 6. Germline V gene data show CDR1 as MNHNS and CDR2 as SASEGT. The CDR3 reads CASSEGTDHTEAFF. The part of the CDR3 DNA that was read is TGTGCCAGCAGTGAGGGGACAGATCATACTGAA.

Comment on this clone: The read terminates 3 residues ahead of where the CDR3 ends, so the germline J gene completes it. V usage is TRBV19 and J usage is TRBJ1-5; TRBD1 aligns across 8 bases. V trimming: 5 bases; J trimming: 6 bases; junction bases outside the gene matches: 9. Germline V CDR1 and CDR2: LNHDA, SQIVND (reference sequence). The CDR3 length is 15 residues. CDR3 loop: CASSSQGGLGQPQHF. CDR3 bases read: TGTGCCAGTAGTTCACAGGGGGGTCTGGGTCAGCCC.

This CDR3 reads CASSEGTGNTGELFF. The DNA read from the CDR3 is TGTGCCAGCTCAGAGGGGACAGGGAACACCGGGGAG. The V and J genes are TRBV18 and TRBJ2-2, with 8 nucleotides matching TRBD1. Coverage ceases 3 residues before the CDR3 finishes, and the germline J gene fills in the end. CDR3 length: 15 residues. V was pared by 5 bases and J by 1 base, with 3 bases of the junction left unmatched. Germline V gene sequence: CDR1 KGHSH, CDR2 LQKENI. Full variable domain (remainder filled in from reference TRBV18 and TRBJ2-2): NAGVMQNPRHLVRRRGQEARLRCSPMKGHSHVYWYRQLPEEGLKFMVYLQKENIIDESGMPKERFSAEFPKEGPSILRIQQVVRGDSAAYFCASSEGTGNTGELFFGEGSRLTVL.

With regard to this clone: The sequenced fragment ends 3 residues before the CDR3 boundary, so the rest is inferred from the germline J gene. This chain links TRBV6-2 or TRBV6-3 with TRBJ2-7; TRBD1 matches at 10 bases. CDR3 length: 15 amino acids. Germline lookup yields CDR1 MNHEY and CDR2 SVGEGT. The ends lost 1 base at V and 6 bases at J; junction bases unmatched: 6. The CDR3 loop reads CASSYLARDRGEQYF. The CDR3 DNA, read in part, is TGTGCCAGCAGTTACTTAGCCCGGGACAGGGGCGAG.

Partial CDR3 DNA: TGTGCCAGCTCACCACTACAGGGCACAACTAATGAAAAG. Translated, it gives CASSPLQGTTNEK. The full-length CDR3 reads as CASSPLQGTTNEKLFF. The V gene is TRBV18, the J gene TRBJ2-2; D may be TRBD1 (6 bases). Coverage ceases 3 residues before the CDR3 finishes, and the germline J gene fills in the end. This CDR3 has 16 residues. Germline V gives CDR1 KGHSH, CDR2 LQKENI. Combining the CDR3 with reference TRBV18 and TRBJ2-2 gives the whole variable domain NAGVMQNPRHLVRRRGQEARLRCSPMKGHSHVYWYRQLPEEGLKFMVYLQKENIIDESGMPKERFSAEFPKEGPSILRIQQVVRGDSAAYFCASSPLQGTTNEKLFFGEGSRLTVL.

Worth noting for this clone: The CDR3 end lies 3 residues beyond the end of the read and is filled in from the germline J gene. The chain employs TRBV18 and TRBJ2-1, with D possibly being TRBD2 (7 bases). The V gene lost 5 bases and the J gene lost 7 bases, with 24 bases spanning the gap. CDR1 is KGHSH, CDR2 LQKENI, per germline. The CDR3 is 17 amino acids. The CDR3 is CASSTRVAGARANEQFF. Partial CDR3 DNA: TGTGCCAGCTCAACCAGGGTCGCGGGGGCCCGAGCAAATGAG.

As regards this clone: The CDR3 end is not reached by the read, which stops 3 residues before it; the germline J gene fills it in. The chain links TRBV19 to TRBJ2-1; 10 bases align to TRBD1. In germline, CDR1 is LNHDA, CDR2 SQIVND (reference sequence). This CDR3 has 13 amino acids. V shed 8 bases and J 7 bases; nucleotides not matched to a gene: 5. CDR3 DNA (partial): TGTGCCAGTCTCGGGACAGGGGATAATGAG. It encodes CASLGTGDNE. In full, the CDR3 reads CASLGTGDNEQFF.

The sequenced part of the CDR3 DNA is TGTGCCAGCAGCACCCTAGCGGTTAGCACAGATACG. Amino acids: CASSTLAVSTDT. The full CDR3 protein is CASSTLAVSTDTQYF. The chain carries TRBV7-6 and TRBJ2-3, with TRBD2 identical over 7 bases. Read data end 3 residues before the CDR3 end; the end is taken from the germline J gene. Germline V lookup: CDR1 SGHVS, CDR2 FNYEAQ. V trimming: 5 bases; J trimming: 0 bases; junction bases outside the gene matches: 5. CDR3 length: 15 amino acids.

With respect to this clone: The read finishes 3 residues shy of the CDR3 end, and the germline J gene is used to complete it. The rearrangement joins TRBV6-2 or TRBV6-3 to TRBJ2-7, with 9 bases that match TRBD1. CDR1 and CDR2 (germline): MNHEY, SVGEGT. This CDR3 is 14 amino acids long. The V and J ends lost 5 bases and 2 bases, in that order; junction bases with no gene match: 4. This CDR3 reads CASSPWTGAYEQYF. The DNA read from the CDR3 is TGTGCCAGCAGTCCATGGACAGGGGCCTACGAG.

CDR3 amino acids: CAWSLTGDTEAFF. The DNA read from the CDR3 is TGTGCCTGGAGTTTGACAGGCGACACTGAA. The chain combines TRBV30 with TRBJ1-1, with D perhaps matching TRBD1 (6 bases). The CDR3 end lies 3 residues beyond the end of the read and is filled in from the germline J gene. V lost 2 bases, J lost 3 bases, and 10 bases lay in between. Germline CDR1 reads GTSNPN; CDR2 reads SVGIG (reference sequence). The CDR3 runs 13 residues.

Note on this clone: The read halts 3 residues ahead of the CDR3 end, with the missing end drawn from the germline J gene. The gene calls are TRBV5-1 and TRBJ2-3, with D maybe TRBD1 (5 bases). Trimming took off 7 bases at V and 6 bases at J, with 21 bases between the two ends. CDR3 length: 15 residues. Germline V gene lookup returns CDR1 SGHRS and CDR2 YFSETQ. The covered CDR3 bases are TGCGCCAGCGTCCTAGGTCCAGGGTCCCCGGATACG. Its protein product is CASVLGPGSPDT. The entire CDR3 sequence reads CASVLGPGSPDTQYF.

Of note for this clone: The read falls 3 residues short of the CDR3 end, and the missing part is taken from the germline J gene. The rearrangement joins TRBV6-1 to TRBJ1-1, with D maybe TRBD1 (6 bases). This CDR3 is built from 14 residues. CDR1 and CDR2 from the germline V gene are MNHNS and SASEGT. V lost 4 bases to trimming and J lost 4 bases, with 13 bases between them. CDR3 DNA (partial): TGTGCCAGCAGTGCAGGGGCCGTCCGCACTGAA. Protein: CASSAGAVRTE. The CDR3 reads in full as CASSAGAVRTEAFF.

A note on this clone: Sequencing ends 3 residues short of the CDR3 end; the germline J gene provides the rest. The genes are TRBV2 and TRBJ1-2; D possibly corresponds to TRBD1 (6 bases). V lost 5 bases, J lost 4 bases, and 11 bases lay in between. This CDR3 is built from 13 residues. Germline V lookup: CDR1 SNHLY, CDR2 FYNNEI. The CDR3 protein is CASSLTGSYGYTF. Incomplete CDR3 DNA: TGTGCCAGCAGTCTCACAGGGAGCTATGGC. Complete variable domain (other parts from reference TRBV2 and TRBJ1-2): EPEVTQTPSHQVTQMGQEVILRCVPISNHLYFYWYRQILGQKVEFLVSFYNNEISEKSEIFDDQFSVERPDGSNFTLKIRSTKLEDSAMYFCASSLTGSYGYTFGSGTRLTVV.

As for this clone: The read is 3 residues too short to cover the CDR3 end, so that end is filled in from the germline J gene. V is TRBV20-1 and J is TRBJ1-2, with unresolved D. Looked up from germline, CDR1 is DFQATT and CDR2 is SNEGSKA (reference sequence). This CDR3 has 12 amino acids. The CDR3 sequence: CSAIPGFTGYTF. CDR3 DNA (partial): TGCAGTGCTATACCCGGGTTCACGGGC.